This T cell receptor (beta chain) emerged from a study of cytomegalovirus exposure and HLA in healthy donors (dated by TCRdb to 2016 to 2017). For the study in its entirety: According to an earlier analysis of 587 of the donors, about 190 million T cells yielded roughly 110 million unique TCR beta sequences and about 300 Gb of sequence data. In an earlier analysis of 587 of the donors, high-throughput TCR beta sequencing was used to judge whether each TCR beta V gene segment behaved as functional or pseudogenic. The study aimed to test whether signatures of past pathogen exposure could be identified by cataloging public T cell receptors. Rather than using new phenotypic data, the later analysis identified candidate immune exposures from TCR beta sequences and from how often those sequences occurred across donors. Donor age, sex, ethnicity and CMV serostatus were compiled alongside the repertoire data. In addition to the first cohort of hundreds of subjects, a separate validation cohort of 130 or so different subjects was used. The number of donors typed differed by locus, with 629-630 for A, B, C, DRB1 and DQB1, around 520 for DQA1, 600 to 610 for DPA1, and approximately 470 for DPB1. Of the 350 to 450 genotyped donors, 70% to 90% were placed in the genetic ancestry cluster associated with self-reported Caucasian donors. All discovery cohort repertoires had been generated using a single sequencing platform. The study used immunosequencing to profile the T cell repertoires of more than 650 subjects and linked those repertoires to cytomegalovirus serostatus. A later genetic analysis took genome-wide SNP genotypes for about 55% of the 666 donors and used that subset as a discovery cohort. Four or five DR-DQ haplotypes were treated as single units for association and clustering because of strong linkage in the cohort. Among roughly 400 genotyped donors of the cohort, an average of roughly 230,000 unique TCR beta nucleotide sequences was sequenced per donor, of which approximately 18% were non-productive. Roughly 310 gigabases of sequencing data and around 87 million unique TCR sequences were included in an early release covering about 620 HLA-typed donors. To study patterns of TCR occurrence, a later analysis re-analyzed previously published TCR beta repertoires from 700 or so donors and added high-resolution HLA genotyping. HLA typing covered class I and class II loci at four-digit resolution. To predict cytomegalovirus infection status, the study combined high-throughput TCR immunosequencing, statistical association of individual TCRs with disease status, and machine learning.

With regard to this clone: Its antigen target is currently unknown. No base-level quality is on record; no much larger clone is a single base apart.

The investigation overall reported the following: The classifier was reported to diagnose cytomegalovirus status with high specificity and sensitivity in both the original and validation cohorts. Three of the identified cytomegalovirus-associated TCR beta chains were confirmed in vitro to be specific for cytomegalovirus antigens. Because HLA typing was missing for some donors at each locus, association tests included only the typed subset. A later analysis found that most CMV-associated TCR beta chains appeared HLA-restricted, with HLA associations seemingly driven largely by CMV exposure. Presence/absence analyses assumed roughly uniform sequencing depth across donors, an assumption that may not hold. Strong co-occurrence of HLA alleles, especially DR and DQ, made assigning TCR associations to individual alleles difficult. In an earlier analysis of over 550 of the donors, most TCR beta V segments were observed in productive rearrangements about 87% or about 30% of the time, broadly matching IMGT annotations. A group of highly shared sequence variants was considered likely to be a technical artifact of the sequencing pipeline. According to a later analysis, parvovirus B19, influenza, CMV and Epstein-Barr virus appeared linked to several top co-occurrence clusters. The cohort was sequenced for TCR beta chains only, and without alpha or paired-chain data the features that could be detected were limited. In a later analysis, the rate of TCR association differed among HLA loci, with DRB1 alleles having the most associated TCRs and HLA-C alleles having the fewest. An association between a missense DCLRE1C variant and V-gene and J-gene trimming of TCR beta chains was found in a later genetic analysis and replicated in an independent cohort. Compared with the roughly 670-donor mean, donors in an Asian-associated ancestry cluster had fewer N-insertions in productive TCRs, according to a later genetic analysis. Most TCR sequences were seen in very few donors, while some public TCRs were found in many individuals. A further reported finding was that TCR beta sequences accurately predicted the HLA-A and HLA-B alleles for most subjects in the first cohort. Specific HLA alleles were associated with 15,000 to 20,000 TCR beta sequences at a false discovery rate of 0.05 in a later analysis. In the study, approximately 160 TCR beta chains were listed as associated with cytomegalovirus. Because the 87-base-pair reads could not distinguish some IMGT-functional V segments, including TRBV6-2 and TRBV6-3, those segments were excluded. It was suggested by the authors that the approach could potentially be generalized to other disease states and immunological phenotypes. Correlated functional status among segregating V segments might be attributable to linkage disequilibrium, but an unknown experimental factor could not be ruled out. About 15 rarely observed V segments, including chromosome 9 orphons, were excluded from the earlier analysis of a few hundred of the donors because counts were too low. The only immune exposure information available for the cohort was CMV serostatus. In a later analysis, HLA-associated TCR beta chains showed more clonal expansion and lower generation probabilities than non-associated chains that were equally common.

Receptor libraries were prepared by the immunoSEQ multiplex PCR assay. For the multiplex PCR, a mixture combining 60 forward primers for TCR Vbeta segments and 13 reverse primers for TCR Jbeta segments was used. The CDR3 region of rearranged TCR beta genes was amplified from genomic DNA by a multiplex PCR assay. The amplified TCR beta libraries were sequenced on the Illumina HiSeq System as 87-base-pair reads. The source study handled its data this way. A later analysis tallied roughly 76 million unique TCR beta chains across the roughly 610 repertoires, and about 10 million of those chains were shared by two or more donors. Raw reads were error-corrected and collapsed into unique sequences by a nearest-neighbor algorithm in which closely related sequences were merged to remove PCR and sequencing errors. Alignment of CDR3 sequences to IMGT reference sequences was used to assign V, D and J gene segments. For a sequence to be retained, a match of at least six nucleotides was required to both a V gene segment and a J gene segment. A rearrangement counted as productive if the CDR3 had no stop codons and remained in frame with V and J, and every other rearrangement counted as non-productive. CDR3 was defined according to IMGT convention as the region running from the second conserved V-encoded cysteine to the conserved J-encoded phenylalanine. Sequences without an unambiguous match to a single V gene segment were excluded from the earlier analysis of over 500 of the donors. An earlier analysis of some 500 of the donors classified V segments as functional when productive rearrangements were above 56.7% and as segregating when the standard deviation between donors was above 5%. A statistical classification framework was developed to diagnose cytomegalovirus status using the catalog of TCR beta chain sequences. In a later analysis, TCR nucleotide sequences were compared against IMGT/GENE-DB human TR gene sequences so that V and J genes could be assigned. The TCRdist pipeline was used in a later analysis to assign CDR3 sequences and most-parsimonious VDJ recombination scenarios. In a later analysis, each TCR beta chain was defined by its CDR3 amino acid sequence together with its V-gene family, and reads without a unique V-gene family were excluded. As a way to deal with suspected cross-contamination and a sequencing artifact, a later analysis dropped 500 to 700 nucleotide sequences that were highly shared and had low generation probability. A later analysis calculated a clonal expansion index for each public chain from normalized within-repertoire ranks of inferred template counts. A later analysis computed generation probabilities with a VDJ recombination model fitted to out-of-frame rearrangements, and checked the results against IGoR. Hypergeometric tests were used in a later analysis to score TCR-TCR, TCR-HLA and TCR-CMV co-occurrence, with a repertoire-size bias correction applied to the TCR pairs. A later analysis estimated false discovery rates by permuting HLA or CMV assignments 20 times. In a later analysis, co-occurring TCRs were grouped with DBSCAN, and TCRdist sequence similarity was added when clustering was performed within HLA-allele-positive subsets. Repertoires with fewer than 30,000 or more than 120,000 public chains, plus five repertoires with anomalous nucleotide sharing, were excluded from co-occurrence clustering. TCRdb limited this immuneACCESS table to in-frame rearrangements with V and J called. A share of clones is missing; checked studies link under half to unresolved V genes, and the rest is unexplained. V and J calls and clone size are as listed in that table; D and trimming were resolved from the DNA. The sample table contains fewer than 200,000 clones; only one count was recorded for 80% of them. The ten largest clones add up to roughly 0.65% of the sample.

In total, roughly 670 healthy bone marrow donors made up the cohort. At the time of sampling, all cohort members were nominally healthy, though unrecorded immune exposures were likely present. The donor tested CMV seronegative, placing the donor among the approximately 400 seronegative members of the cohort. A peripheral blood sample was collected from each donor, and TCR beta sequencing was performed on peripheral blood mononuclear cells. Genomic DNA extraction from the blood cell samples was performed with the Qiagen DNeasy Blood Extraction Kit. The CDR3, from cysteine to phenylalanine, totals 15 residues. Of all the DNA, just the CDR3 is kept, 45 bases in frame from base 1. The germline V gene gives CDR1 as LGHNA and CDR2 as YNFKEQ. V is clipped by 0 bases and J by 8 bases, and the sequence between their germline boundaries is 15 bases long.

Sequenced: PBMCs. This chain joins TRBV4-2 to TRBJ2-3, with the D segment identity uncertain. This clonotype originated in a boy between 10 and 17 years old in good health and CMV-seronegative. The CDR3 region: CASSQEVTRQTTQYF. Read as DNA, the sequence is TGTGCCAGCAGCCAAGAGGTAACGCGGCAGACTACGCAGTATTTT.